The clone carrying this T cell receptor beta chain has a count of ten or more. Its antigen is not identified. These data originate in a study of T-cell reconstitution after alpha-beta-depleted transplantation in children. Notes on the study in general: As was reported, about two months after transplant, alpha-beta T cells came from several hundred expanded graft clones. Some patients owed their high day-60 TCRbeta diversity to surviving recipient T cells and thymic progenitors.

Using unique molecular identifiers, the investigators prepared the TCRbeta library. Each CDR3 protein is one row after TCRdb ran MiXCR on the PCR reads. The table shows 600,000 to 800,000 distinct CDR3 sequences, with roughly 13% occurring only once. The clonotype was recovered from a girl aged 2-10 years with congenital amegakaryocytic thrombocytopenia, due to receive a stem cell transplant. The sample consisted of PBMCs, taken before TCRalphabeta/CD19-depleted stem cell transplant.

The CDR3 spells CASSLMWGYLFSGANVLTF. The DNA for the CDR3 is TGCGCCAGCAGCTTGATGTGGGGATATCTATTCTCTGGGGCCAACGTCCTGACTTTC. The chain carries TRBV5-1 and TRBJ2-6; D is unclear. The CDR3 is made up of 19 amino acids. Per germline, CDR1 SGHRS and CDR2 YFSETQ. V shed 1 base and J shed 0 bases, with 17 bases lying between them. The variable domain in full, completed from reference TRBV5-1 and TRBJ2-6, reads KAGVTQTPRYLIKTRGQQVTLSCSPISGHRSVSWYQQTPGQGLQFLFEYFSETQRNKGNFPGRFSGRQFSNSRSEMNVSTLELGDSALYLCASSLMWGYLFSGANVLTFGAGSRLTVL.